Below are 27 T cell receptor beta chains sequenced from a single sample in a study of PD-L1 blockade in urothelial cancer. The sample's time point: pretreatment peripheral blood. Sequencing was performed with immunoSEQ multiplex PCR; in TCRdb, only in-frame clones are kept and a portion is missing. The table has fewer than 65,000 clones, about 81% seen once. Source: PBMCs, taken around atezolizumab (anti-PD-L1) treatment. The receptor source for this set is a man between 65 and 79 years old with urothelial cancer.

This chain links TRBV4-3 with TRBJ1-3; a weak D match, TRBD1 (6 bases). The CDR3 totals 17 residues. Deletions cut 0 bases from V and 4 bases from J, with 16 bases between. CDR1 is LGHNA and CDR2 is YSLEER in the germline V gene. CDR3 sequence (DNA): TGCGCCAGCAGCCAAGATAGGGGGGGGACTGACGGAAACACCATATATTTT. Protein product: CASSQDRGGTDGNTIYF.

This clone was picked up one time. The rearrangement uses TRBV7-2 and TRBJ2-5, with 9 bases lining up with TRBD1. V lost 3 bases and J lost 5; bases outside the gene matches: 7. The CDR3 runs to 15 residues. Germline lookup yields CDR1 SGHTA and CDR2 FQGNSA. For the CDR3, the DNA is TGTGCCAGCAGCTTCGGGACAGGGAAGGGGGAGACCCAGTACTTC. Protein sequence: CASSFGTGKGETQYF.

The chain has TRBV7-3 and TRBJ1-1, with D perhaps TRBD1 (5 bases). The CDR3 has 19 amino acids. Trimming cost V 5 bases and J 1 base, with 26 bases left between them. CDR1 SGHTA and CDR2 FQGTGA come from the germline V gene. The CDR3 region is CASSQQRPRWGEGNTEAFF. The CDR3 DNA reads TGTGCCAGCAGCCAACAAAGACCGCGGTGGGGGGAAGGGAACACTGAAGCTTTCTTT.

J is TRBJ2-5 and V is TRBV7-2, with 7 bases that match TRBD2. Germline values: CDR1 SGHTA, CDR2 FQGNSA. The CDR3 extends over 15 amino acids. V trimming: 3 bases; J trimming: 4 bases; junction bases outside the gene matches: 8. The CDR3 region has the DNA TGTGCCAGCAGCTTCGACCCCGGGAGGAGAGAGACCCAGTACTTC. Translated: CASSFDPGRRETQYF.

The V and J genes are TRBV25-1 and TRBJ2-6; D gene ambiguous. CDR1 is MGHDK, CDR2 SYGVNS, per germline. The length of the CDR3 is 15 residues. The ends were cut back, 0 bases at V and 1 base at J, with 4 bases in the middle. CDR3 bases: TGTGCCAGCAGTGAATATCGGTCTGGGGCCAACGTCCTGACTTTC. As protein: CASSEYRSGANVLTF.

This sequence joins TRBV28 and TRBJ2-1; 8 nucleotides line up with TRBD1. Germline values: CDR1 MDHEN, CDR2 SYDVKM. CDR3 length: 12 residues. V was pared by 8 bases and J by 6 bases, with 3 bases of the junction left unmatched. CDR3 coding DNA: TGTGCCAGCCATACAGGGGGCAATGAGCAGTTCTTC. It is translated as CASHTGGNEQFF.

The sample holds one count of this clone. CDR3 DNA sequence: TGTGCCAGTACTAACAAGGGGCTAGCGAGAAACACCGGGGAGCTGTTTTTT. Translated: CASTNKGLARNTGELFF. This chain connects TRBV19 to TRBJ2-2; a weak D match, TRBD2 (6 bases). Trimming removed 7 bases at V and 2 bases at J, with 20 bases between. Germline CDR1 and CDR2: LNHDA and SQIVND (reference sequence). The CDR3 is made up of 17 amino acids.

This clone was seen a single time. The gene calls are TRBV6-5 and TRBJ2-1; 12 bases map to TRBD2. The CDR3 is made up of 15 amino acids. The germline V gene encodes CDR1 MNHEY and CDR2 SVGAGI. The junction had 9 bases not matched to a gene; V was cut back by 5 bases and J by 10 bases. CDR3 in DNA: TGTGCCAGCAGTCGACTAGCGGGAGCTCCCCGGGAGCAGTTCTTC. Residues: CASSRLAGAPREQFF.

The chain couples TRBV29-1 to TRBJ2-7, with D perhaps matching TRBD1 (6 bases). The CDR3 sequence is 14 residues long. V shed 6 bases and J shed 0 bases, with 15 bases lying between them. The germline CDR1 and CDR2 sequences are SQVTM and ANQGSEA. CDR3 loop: CSVTNRESSYEQYF. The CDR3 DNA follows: TGCAGCGTGACAAACAGGGAGAGCTCCTACGAGCAGTACTTC.

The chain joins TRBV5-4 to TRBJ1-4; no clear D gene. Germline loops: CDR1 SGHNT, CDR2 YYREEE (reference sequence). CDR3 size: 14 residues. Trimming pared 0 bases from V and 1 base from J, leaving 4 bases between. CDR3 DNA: TGTGCCAGCAGCTTGGACAGAACTAATGAAAAACTGTTTTTT. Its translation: CASSLDRTNEKLFF.

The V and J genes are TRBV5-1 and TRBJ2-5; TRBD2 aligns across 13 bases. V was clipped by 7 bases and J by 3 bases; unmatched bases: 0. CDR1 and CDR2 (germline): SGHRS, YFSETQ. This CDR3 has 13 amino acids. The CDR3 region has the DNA TGCGCCAGCGGGACTAGCGGGGAAGAGACCCAGTACTTC. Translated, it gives CASGTSGEETQYF.

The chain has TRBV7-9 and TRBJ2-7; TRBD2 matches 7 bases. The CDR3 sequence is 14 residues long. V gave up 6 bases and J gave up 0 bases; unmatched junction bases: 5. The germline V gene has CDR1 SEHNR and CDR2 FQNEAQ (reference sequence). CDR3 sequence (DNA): TGTGCCAGCAGTTGGGGGGGGAGCTCCTACGAGCAGTACTTC. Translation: CASSWGGSSYEQYF.

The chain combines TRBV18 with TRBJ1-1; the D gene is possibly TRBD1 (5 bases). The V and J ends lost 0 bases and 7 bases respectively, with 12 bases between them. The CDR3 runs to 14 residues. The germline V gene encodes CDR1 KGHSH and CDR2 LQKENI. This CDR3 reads CASSPPRQRGEAFF. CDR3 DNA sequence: TGTGCCAGCTCACCACCAAGACAGAGAGGTGAAGCTTTCTTT.

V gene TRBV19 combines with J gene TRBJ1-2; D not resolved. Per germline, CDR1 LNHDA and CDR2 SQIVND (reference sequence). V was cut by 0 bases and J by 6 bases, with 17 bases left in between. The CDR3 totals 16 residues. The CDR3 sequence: CASSIDSSTWLDGYTF. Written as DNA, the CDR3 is TGTGCCAGTAGTATAGATTCATCGACATGGTTGGATGGCTACACCTTC.

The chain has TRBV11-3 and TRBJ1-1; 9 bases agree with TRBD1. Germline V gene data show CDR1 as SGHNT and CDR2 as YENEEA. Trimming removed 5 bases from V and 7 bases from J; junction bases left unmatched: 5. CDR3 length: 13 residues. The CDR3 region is CASSKGQGGEAFF. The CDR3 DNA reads TGTGCCAGCAGCAAGGGACAGGGCGGTGAAGCTTTCTTT. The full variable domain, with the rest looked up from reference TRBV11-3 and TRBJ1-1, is EAGVVQSPRYKIIEKKQPVAFWCNPISGHNTLYWYLQNLGQGPELLIRYENEEAVDDSQLPKDRFSAERLKGVDSTLKIQPAELGDSAVYLCASSKGQGGEAFFGQGTRLTVV.

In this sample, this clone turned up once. The CDR3 DNA sequence: TGTGCCAGCAGCGACCGGACTAGCGGGGACTACAATGAGCAGTTCTTC. Its protein is CASSDRTSGDYNEQFF. J is TRBJ2-1 and V is TRBV7-3; 12 bases fit TRBD2. The junction had 5 bases not matched to a gene; V was cut back by 5 bases and J by 3 bases. CDR3 length: 16 residues. From germline, CDR1 is SGHTA and CDR2 FQGTGA. Complete variable domain (other parts from reference TRBV7-3 and TRBJ2-1): GAGVSQTPSNKVTEKGKYVELRCDPISGHTALYWYRQSLGQGPEFLIYFQGTGAADDSGLPNDRFFAVRPEGSVSTLKIQRTERGDSAVYLCASSDRTSGDYNEQFFGPGTRLTVL.

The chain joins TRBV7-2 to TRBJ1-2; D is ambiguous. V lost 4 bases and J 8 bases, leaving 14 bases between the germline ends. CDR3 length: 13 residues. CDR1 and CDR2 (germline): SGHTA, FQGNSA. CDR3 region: CASSSIRGGGYTF. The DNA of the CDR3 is TGTGCCAGCAGCTCTATTCGGGGTGGAGGCTACACCTTC.

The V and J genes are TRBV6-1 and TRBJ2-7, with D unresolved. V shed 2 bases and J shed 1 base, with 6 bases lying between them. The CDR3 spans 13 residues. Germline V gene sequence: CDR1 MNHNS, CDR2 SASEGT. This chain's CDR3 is CASSELSSYEQYF. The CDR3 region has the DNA TGTGCCAGCAGTGAATTGAGTTCCTACGAGCAGTACTTC.

CDR3 region: CASSLSNNEQFF. Written as DNA, the CDR3 is TGTGCCAGCAGCTTAAGCAACAATGAGCAGTTCTTC. This chain connects TRBV7-6 to TRBJ2-1; no definite D call. V was trimmed by 2 bases and J by 5 bases, leaving 4 bases between them. The length of the CDR3 is 12 residues. Per germline, CDR1 SGHVS and CDR2 FNYEAQ.

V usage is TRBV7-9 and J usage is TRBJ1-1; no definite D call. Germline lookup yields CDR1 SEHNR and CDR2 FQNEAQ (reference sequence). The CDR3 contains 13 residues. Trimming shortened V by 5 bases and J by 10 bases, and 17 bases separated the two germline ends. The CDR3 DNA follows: TGTGCCAGCAGCCCGTTAGTTGTCCCCGGAGCTTTCTTT. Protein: CASSPLVVPGAFF. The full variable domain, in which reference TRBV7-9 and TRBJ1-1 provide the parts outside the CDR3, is DTGVSQNPRHKITKRGQNVTFRCDPISEHNRLYWYRQTLGQGPEFLTYFQNEAQLEKSRLLSDRFSAERPKGSFSTLEIQRTEQGDSAMYLCASSPLVVPGAFFGQGTRLTVV.

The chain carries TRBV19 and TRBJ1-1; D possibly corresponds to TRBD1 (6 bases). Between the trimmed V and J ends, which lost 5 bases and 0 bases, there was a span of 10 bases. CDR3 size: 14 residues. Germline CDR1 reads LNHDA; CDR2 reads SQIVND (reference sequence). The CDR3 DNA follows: TGTGCCAGTAGTCAGGGGCAACTGAACACTGAAGCTTTCTTT. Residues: CASSQGQLNTEAFF.

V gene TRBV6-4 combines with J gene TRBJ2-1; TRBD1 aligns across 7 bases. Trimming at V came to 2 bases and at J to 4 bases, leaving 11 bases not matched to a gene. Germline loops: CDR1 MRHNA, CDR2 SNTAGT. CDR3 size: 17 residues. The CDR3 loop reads CASSDGLDRWTYNEQFF. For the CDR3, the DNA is TGTGCCAGCAGTGACGGATTGGACAGGTGGACTTACAATGAGCAGTTCTTC.

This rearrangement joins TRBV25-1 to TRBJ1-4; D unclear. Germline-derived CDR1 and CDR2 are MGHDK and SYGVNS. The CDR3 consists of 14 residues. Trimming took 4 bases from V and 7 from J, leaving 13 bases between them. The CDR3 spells CASSAPARVEKLFF. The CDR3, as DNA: TGTGCCAGCAGTGCCCCCGCGAGGGTTGAAAAACTGTTTTTT. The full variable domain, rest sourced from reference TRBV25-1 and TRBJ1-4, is EADIYQTPRYLVIGTGKKITLECSQTMGHDKMYWYQQDPGMELHLIHYSYGVNSTEKGDLSSESTVSRIRTEHFPLTLESARPSHTSQYLCASSAPARVEKLFFGSGTQLSVL.

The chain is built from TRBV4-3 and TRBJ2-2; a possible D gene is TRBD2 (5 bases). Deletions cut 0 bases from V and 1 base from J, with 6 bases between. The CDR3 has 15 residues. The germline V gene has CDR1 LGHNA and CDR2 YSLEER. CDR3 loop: CASSQEEGNTGELFF. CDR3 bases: TGCGCCAGCAGCCAAGAAGAGGGGAACACCGGGGAGCTGTTTTTT.

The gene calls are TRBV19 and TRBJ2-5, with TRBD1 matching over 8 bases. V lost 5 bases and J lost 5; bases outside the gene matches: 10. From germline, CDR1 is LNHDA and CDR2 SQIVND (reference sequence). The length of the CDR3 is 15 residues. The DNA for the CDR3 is TGTGCCAGTAGTCTTGGGACAGGTGGGGGCGAGACCCAGTACTTC. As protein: CASSLGTGGGETQYF. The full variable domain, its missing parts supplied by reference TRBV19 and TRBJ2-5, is DGGITQSPKYLFRKEGQNVTLSCEQNLNHDAMYWYRQDPGQGLRLIYYSQIVNDFQKGDIAEGYSVSREKKESFPLTVTSAQKNPTAFYLCASSLGTGGGETQYFGPGTRLLVL.

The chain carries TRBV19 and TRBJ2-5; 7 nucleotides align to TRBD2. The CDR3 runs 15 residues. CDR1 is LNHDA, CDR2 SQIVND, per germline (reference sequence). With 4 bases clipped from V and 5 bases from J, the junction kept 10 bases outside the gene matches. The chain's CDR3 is CASSRSTSVGETQYF. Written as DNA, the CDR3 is TGTGCCAGTAGTAGAAGTACTAGCGTGGGGGAGACCCAGTACTTC.

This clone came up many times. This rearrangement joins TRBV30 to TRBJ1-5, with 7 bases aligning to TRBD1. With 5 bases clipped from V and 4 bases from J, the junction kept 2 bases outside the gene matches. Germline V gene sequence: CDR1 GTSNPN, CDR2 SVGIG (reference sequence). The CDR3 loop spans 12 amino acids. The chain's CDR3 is CAWAGQNQPQHF. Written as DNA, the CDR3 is TGTGCCTGGGCGGGACAGAATCAGCCCCAGCATTTT.